This T cell receptor (beta chain) was recovered during a study of blood T cell repertoires in COVID-19 (TCRdb year 2020). For context, the study as a whole: Collaborator samples came from the United States, Italy and Spain and covered acute and convalescent phases of COVID-19. The prospective study material was composed of cDNA or gDNA derived from T cells, B-cell-depleted T cells, or PBMCs. Subjects who had been exposed to COVID-19, were actively infected with it, or had recovered from it provided the deeply sampled blood TCRbeta repertoires that made up the dataset. The repertoires were released in a freely available public database meant as a resource for research on the immune response to SARS-CoV-2. The samples were drawn from two sources: the first 160 participants of the ongoing ImmuneRACE study, and 1,254 subjects contributed by 6 global collaborators. Nearly every sample came with metadata listing a de-identified subject ID, COVID-19 status, age in years and sex. HLA class I and class II types, where available, came from metadata supplied by the sample provider rather than from assay-based typing. General findings and caveats noted by the study authors: The amount of clinical and demographic metadata varied by source and participant and was provided uncurated.

CDR1 and CDR2, per the germline V gene, are ENHRY and SYGVKD. From the cysteine through the phenylalanine, the CDR3 covers 13 amino acids. Solely the CDR3 DNA is kept, with 39 bases framed from the first base. V is clipped by 1 base and J by 3 bases, and the sequence between their germline boundaries is 4 bases long. Each collaborating institution followed its own protocols to collect whole blood in K2EDTA tubes. For TCRbeta analysis, collaborators shipped samples in one of three forms: frozen whole blood, isolated PBMCs, or DNA extracted from either of those sample types. TCRbeta CDR3 regions were amplified from genomic DNA by means of the immunoSEQ Assay, a bias-controlled multiplex PCR. The paper's data handling went like this. The number of nucleated cells in each sample was estimated by amplification of reference gene primers within the assay. To quantify the absolute abundance of each unique TCRbeta CDR3 rearrangement, sequence reads were collapsed and filtered. Productive Simpson clonality was computed per sample as the square root of Simpson's diversity index over productive rearrangements. TCRdb retrieved this table from immuneACCESS and kept in-frame rearrangements only. Not all clones are present; in checked studies, unresolved V genes account for under half, and no reason is known for the remainder. That table is the source of V, J and clone size, and D and trimming were worked out from the DNA. Here the sample has under 200,000 clones; 85% to 90% occur a single time. Around 6.5% of the sample lies in the top ten.

Regarding this clone: Its antigen is still unknown. Nothing much larger sits one base from this clone, and base qualities are not available.

This clonotype was sampled from a woman at least 80 years old in a cohort sampled during active or convalescent COVID-19. Sequencing was carried out using peripheral blood. The sequence joins TRBV10-3 to TRBJ2-1; the D segment cannot be called with confidence. The CDR3 protein is CAISEFFYNEQFF. The DNA sequence follows: TGTGCCATCAGTGAGTTCTTCTACAATGAGCAGTTCTTC.